This T cell receptor (beta chain) originates from a study of vaccination and CD4 T cells after COVID-19. Study overall: Convalescent cases consisted of six males and four females, of whom two were Hispanic.

Treatment reported: approximately nine-day PBMC culture with coronavirus spike peptide pools or control peptides (ViraFEST assay). CD4+ T-cell collection from the unexposed donor predated the COVID-19 pandemic (2011-2018). This clonotype was recorded a few times. The antigen is not known. Germline CDR1 SGHNT, CDR2 YYREEE (reference sequence). The length of the CDR3 is 16 residues. The J segment lost 0 bases and the V segment lost 4 bases, leaving 10 bases of the junction unmatched. The Oncomine TCR Beta short-read assay was applied to DNA of cultured CD4+ T cells. Genomic DNA was drawn out of CD4+ T cells grown in culture. TCRdb fed the PCR reads into MiXCR, producing one record per CDR3 protein. The sample records about 9,600 distinct CDR3 sequences, around 30% being singletons.

The TCR comes from a human donor in good health. Sequencing was performed on CD4+ T cells from blood, cultured in vitro. The V and J genes are TRBV5-4 and TRBJ2-7; TRBD1 matches 7 bases. The CDR3 region is CASSRSTGQTSYEQYF. The CDR3 DNA sequence: TGTGCCAGCAGCCGCTCTACGGGACAGACCTCCTACGAGCAGTACTTC.